This T cell receptor beta chain was identified during a study of cytomegalovirus exposure and HLA in healthy donors. V was clipped by 9 bases and J by 5 bases, with 10 bases between them. The CDR3 has 11 residues. Per germline, CDR1 LNHDA and CDR2 SQIVND (reference sequence). A multiplex PCR was run with 60 Vbeta primers and 13 Jbeta primers. The method was immunoSEQ multiplex PCR; TCRdb's version includes in-frame clones alone and lacks a portion of them. The sample comprises approximately 150,000 clones, roughly 82% of which are singletons, and roughly 3.4% rests with the top ten. The J gene is TRBJ1-1, the V gene TRBV19; no clear D gene. Material: PBMCs. This TCR came from a male donor in good health and CMV-seronegative. Here the CDR3 reads CASRSGTEAFF. In DNA, the CDR3 is TGTGCCAGCCGCTCGGGAACTGAAGCTTTCTTT. The full variable domain, in which reference TRBV19 and TRBJ1-1 provide the parts outside the CDR3, is DGGITQSPKYLFRKEGQNVTLSCEQNLNHDAMYWYRQDPGQGLRLIYYSQIVNDFQKGDIAEGYSVSREKKESFPLTVTSAQKNPTAFYLCASRSGTEAFFGQGTRLTVV.